The TCR beta chain under discussion was sequenced for a study of cytomegalovirus exposure and HLA in healthy donors. This CDR3 comprises 14 residues. Trimming pared 5 bases from V and 8 bases from J, leaving 19 bases between. Germline CDR1 reads SGHDT; CDR2 reads YYEEEE. 60 Vbeta and 13 Jbeta primers were used in PCR. Some clones are missing from TCRdb's copy, which holds only in-frame ones; the method was immunoSEQ multiplex PCR. Of a few hundred thousand clones detected, about nine tenths appear once; the ten largest clones hold 1.7%. The gene calls are TRBV5-6 and TRBJ1-2; D is unclear. The sequence was collected from a girl aged 2-10 years in good health and CMV-seronegative. The specimen was PBMCs. DNA for the CDR3: TGTGCCAGCAGTTTCGGGAATAGCGTGGGCGGCTACACCTTC. Its translation is CASSFGNSVGGYTF.